The sequence of this TCR beta chain was determined in a study of sequential checkpoint blockade in melanoma. Across the study: TCRβ was sequenced from DNA of about a hundred pretreatment tumors. More than 20 patients had tumor biopsies before treatment and at week 13. Points from the study as a whole: Patients with week-13 increases in T-cell fraction and clonality benefited about 30 times more often.

The data were produced by immunoSEQ multiplex PCR, yet TCRdb's version contains in-frame clones alone and is incomplete. The sample holds 9,500 to 15,000 clones; about 26% are singletons and the top ten take approximately 20%. Treatment meaning: randomized to nivolumab then ipilimumab (arm A) or the reverse (arm B). No patient had prior DNA-damaging chemotherapy. V was cut by 3 bases and J by 5 bases, with 14 bases left in between. This CDR3 contains 16 residues. Germline CDR1 LNHNV, CDR2 YYDKDF (reference sequence). In this sample, this clone turned up a few times. As yet, its antigen is unknown. The sample was tumor tissue (inferred from file names), taken from a patient given nivolumab and ipilimumab in sequence. The chain joins TRBV15 to TRBJ1-6; D gene uncertain. The sequence was obtained from a human donor with melanoma. The CDR3 DNA follows: TGTGCCACCAGCAGTGGGCAGGACTGGGATAATTCACCCCTCCACTTT. It specifies CATSSGQDWDNSPLHF.